The source of this T cell receptor (beta chain) is a study of T cells in Graves' hyperthyroidism and ophthalmopathy. Study-level information: At the time of initial diagnosis and before any treatment, peripheral blood was collected. Broader study findings: Peripheral blood also featured most of the thyroid clonotypes expanded above 0.001. With a median lead of roughly 6.2 months before onset, the model predicted ophthalmopathy.

CDR1 and CDR2 from the germline V gene are MDHEN and SYDVKM. V lost 4 bases and J lost 7, with 10 bases in between. The CDR3 loop spans 12 amino acids. Fresh peripheral blood, 8 to 10 ml, was the source of the PBMCs. This clonotype occurred many times. Its antigen is still unknown. TCR beta CDR3 regions were amplified from RNA transcripts. HTBI primers were employed in a first-round RT-PCR of the TCR CDR3. Each CDR3 protein gets one entry after TCRdb re-called the multiplex PCR reads with MiXCR. Counted here are 700,000 or so distinct CDR3 sequences, approximately 16% occurring once; the ten biggest clones make up about 8.4%.

The source of this sequence is a young man with Graves' hyperthyroidism. The J gene is TRBJ1-1, the V gene TRBV28; no firm D call. The sample taken for sequencing was blood. As DNA, the CDR3 is TGTGCCAGCAGTTCAAGACATGGTGAAGCTTTCTTT. Translating it yields CASSSRHGEAFF.